This T cell receptor beta chain comes out of a study of Graves' ophthalmopathy and Graves' hyperthyroidism. Clinical symptoms, serum thyroxine, TRAb, thyroid ultrasound and orbital computed tomography were relied on for diagnosis. The study's findings and limits: Most thyroid clonotypes with frequency above 0.001 were detected in blood too. Using 13 signatures, a model distinguished ophthalmopathy from stable hyperthyroidism, reaching around 90% sensitivity and about 81% specificity.

The sample holds many counts of this clonotype. Its antigen is undetermined. The junction shows a germline mismatch at one end, possibly a read error. Amplified TCR beta CDR3 regions were obtained using RNA transcripts as template. An initial RT-PCR round employing HTBI primers preceded a second-round multiplex PCR. TCRdb re-called the multiplex PCR reads with MiXCR, one entry per CDR3 protein. The sample consists of 200,000 to 250,000 distinct CDR3 sequences, 25% to 30% of them appearing once. Germline values: CDR1 DFQATT, CDR2 SNEGSKA (reference sequence). The CDR3 covers 13 residues. The chain employs TRBV20-1 and TRBJ1-1; the D gene is possibly TRBD1 (6 bases). Sequencing input: peripheral blood. This receptor was taken from a man over 45 with Graves' ophthalmopathy. The CDR3 protein is CSARGGMNTEAFF. The CDR3 nucleotides are TGCAGTGCCAGAGGGGGAATGAACACTGAAGCTTTCTTT.